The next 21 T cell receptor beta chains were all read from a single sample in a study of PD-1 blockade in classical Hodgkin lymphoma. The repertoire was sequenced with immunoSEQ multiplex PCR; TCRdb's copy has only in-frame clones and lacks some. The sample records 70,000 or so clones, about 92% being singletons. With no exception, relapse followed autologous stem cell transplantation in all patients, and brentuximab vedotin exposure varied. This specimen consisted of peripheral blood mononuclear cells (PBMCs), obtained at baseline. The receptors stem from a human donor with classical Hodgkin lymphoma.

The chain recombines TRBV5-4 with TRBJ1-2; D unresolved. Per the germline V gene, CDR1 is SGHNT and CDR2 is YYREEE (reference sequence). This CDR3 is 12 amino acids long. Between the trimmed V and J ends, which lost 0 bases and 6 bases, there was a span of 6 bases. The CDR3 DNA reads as TGTGCCAGCAGCTTGGACCAGCATGGCTACACCTTC. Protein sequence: CASSLDQHGYTF.

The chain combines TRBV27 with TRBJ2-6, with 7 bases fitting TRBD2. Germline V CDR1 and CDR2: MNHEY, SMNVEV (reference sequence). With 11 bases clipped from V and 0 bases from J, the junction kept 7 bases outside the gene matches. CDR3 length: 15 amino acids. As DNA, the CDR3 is TGTGCCGATCCGGGAGGACACTCTGGGGCCAACGTCCTGACTTTC. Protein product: CADPGGHSGANVLTF.

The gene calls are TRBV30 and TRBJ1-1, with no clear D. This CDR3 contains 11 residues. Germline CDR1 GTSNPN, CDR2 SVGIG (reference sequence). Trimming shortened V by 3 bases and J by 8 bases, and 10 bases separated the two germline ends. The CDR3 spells CAWSLLDEAFF. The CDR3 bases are TGTGCCTGGAGCCTTTTAGACGAAGCTTTCTTT.

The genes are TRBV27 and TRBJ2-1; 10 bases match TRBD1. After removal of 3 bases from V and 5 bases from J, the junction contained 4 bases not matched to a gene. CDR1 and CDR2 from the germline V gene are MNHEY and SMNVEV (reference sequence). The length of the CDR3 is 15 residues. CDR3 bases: TGTGCCAGCAGTTTTTGGACAGGGGGGAACAATGAGCAGTTCTTC. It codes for CASSFWTGGNNEQFF.

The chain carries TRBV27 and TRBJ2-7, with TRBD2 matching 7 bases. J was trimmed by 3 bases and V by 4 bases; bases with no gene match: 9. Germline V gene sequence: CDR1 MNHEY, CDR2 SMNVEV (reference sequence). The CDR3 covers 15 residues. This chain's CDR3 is CASSSSGGIYYEQYF. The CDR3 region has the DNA TGTGCCAGCAGTTCGTCCGGGGGGATCTACTACGAGCAGTACTTC.

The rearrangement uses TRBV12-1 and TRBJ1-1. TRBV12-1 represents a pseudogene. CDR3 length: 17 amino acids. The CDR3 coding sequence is TGTGCCAGCTCCTCGCCGGGGGCGAGGGAGTGGGACACTGAAGCTTTCTTT. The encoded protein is CASSSPGAREWDTEAFF.

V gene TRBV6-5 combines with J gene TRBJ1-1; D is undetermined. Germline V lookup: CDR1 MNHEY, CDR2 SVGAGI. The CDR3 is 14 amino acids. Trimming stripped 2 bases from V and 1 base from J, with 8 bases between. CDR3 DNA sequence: TGTGCCAGCAGTTACGGGGTTACGAACACTGAAGCTTTCTTT. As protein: CASSYGVTNTEAFF.

The CDR3 protein is CASSLPGTGNSPLHF. CDR3 DNA sequence: TGCGCCAGCAGCTTGCCCGGGACAGGGAACTCACCCCTCCACTTT. V and J are TRBV5-1 and TRBJ1-6; TRBD1 matches at 9 bases. The CDR3 loop spans 15 amino acids. V was pared by 1 base and J by 10 bases, with 6 bases of the junction left unmatched. Per the germline V gene, CDR1 is SGHRS and CDR2 is YFSETQ.

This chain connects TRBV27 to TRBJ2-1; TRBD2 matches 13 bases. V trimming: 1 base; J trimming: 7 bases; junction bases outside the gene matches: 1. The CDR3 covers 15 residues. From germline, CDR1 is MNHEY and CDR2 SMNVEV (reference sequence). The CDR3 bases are TGTGCCAGCAGTTTATTGACTAGCGGGAGGAATGAGCAGTTCTTC. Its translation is CASSLLTSGRNEQFF.

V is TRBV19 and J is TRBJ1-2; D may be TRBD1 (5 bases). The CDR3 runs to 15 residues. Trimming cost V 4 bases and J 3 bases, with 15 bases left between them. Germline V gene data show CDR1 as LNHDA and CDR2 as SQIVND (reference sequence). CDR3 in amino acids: CASSNWERGHYGYTF. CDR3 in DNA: TGTGCCAGTAGTAACTGGGAAAGGGGCCACTATGGCTACACCTTC.

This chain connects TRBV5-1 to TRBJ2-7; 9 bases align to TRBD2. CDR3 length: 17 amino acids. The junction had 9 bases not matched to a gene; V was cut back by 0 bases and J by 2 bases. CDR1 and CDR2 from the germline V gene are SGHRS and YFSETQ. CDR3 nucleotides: TGCGCCAGCAGCTTGGGTACCACTAGCGGGCTAGCCTACGAGCAGTACTTC. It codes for CASSLGTTSGLAYEQYF.

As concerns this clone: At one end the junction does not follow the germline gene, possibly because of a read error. The CDR3 reads CASSLIGVAEIQYF. The CDR3 nucleotides read TGTGCCAGCAGCCTGATCGGGGTTGCAGAGATCCAGTACTTC. This chain connects TRBV5-5 to TRBJ2-5, with D possibly matching TRBD2 (5 bases). CDR1 is SGHKS, CDR2 YYEKEE, per germline (reference sequence). This CDR3 has 14 residues.

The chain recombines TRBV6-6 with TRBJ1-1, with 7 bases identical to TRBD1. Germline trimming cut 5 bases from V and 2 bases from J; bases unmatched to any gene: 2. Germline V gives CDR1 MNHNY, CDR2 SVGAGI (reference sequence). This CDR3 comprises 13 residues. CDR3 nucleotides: TGTGCCAGCAGTAGGGACAGCAACACTGAAGCTTTCTTT. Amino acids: CASSRDSNTEAFF.

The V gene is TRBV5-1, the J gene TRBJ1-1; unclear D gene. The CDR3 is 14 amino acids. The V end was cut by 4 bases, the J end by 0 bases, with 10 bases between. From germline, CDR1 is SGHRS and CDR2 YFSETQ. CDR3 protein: CASSHDMMNTEAFF. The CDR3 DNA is TGCGCCAGCAGCCACGACATGATGAACACTGAAGCTTTCTTT.

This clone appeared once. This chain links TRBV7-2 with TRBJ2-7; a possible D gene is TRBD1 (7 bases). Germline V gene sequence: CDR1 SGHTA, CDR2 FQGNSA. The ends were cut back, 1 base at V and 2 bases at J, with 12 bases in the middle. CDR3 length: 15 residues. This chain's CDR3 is CASSLDRGLTYEQYF. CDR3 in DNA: TGTGCCAGCAGCTTAGACAGGGGACTGACCTACGAGCAGTACTTC.

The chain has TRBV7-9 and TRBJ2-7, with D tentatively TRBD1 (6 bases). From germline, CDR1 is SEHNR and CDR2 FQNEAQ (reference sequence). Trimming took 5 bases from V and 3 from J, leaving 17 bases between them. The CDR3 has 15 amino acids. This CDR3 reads CASSLGGLLGYEQYF. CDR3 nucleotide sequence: TGTGCCAGCAGCCTAGGGGGATTATTAGGCTACGAGCAGTACTTC.

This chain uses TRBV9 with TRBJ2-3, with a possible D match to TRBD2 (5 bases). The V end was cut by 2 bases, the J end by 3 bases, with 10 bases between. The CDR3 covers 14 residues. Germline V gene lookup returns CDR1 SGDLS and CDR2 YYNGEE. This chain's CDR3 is CASSVASRTDTQYF. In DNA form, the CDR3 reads TGTGCCAGCAGCGTTGCTAGCAGGACAGATACGCAGTATTTT.

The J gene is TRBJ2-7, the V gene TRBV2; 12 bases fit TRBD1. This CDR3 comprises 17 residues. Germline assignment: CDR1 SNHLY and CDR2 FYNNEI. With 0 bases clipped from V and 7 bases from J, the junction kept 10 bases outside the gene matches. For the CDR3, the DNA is TGTGCCAGCAGTGAAGCGCTTGGGGGACAGGGGGCGTGGGAGCAGTACTTC. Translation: CASSEALGGQGAWEQYF.

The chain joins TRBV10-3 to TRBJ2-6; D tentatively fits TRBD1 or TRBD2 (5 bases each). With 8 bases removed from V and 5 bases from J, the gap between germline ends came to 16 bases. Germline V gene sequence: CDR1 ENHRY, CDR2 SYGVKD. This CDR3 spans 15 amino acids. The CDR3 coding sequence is TGTGCCATCCTAGAGGGGAAGGCCAGGGCCAACGTCCTGACTTTC. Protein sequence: CAILEGKARANVLTF.

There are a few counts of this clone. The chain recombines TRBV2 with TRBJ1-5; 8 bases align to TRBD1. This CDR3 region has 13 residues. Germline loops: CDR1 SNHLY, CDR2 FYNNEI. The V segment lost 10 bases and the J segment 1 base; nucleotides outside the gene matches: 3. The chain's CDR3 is CATQGASNQPQHF. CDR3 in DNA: TGTGCCACCCAGGGGGCGAGCAATCAGCCCCAGCATTTT.

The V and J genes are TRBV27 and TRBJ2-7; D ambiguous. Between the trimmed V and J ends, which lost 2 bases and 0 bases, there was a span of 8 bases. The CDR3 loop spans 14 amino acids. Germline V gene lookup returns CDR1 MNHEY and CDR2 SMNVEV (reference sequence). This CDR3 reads CASSLRLDSYEQYF. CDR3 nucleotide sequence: TGTGCCAGCAGTTTAAGGCTAGACTCCTACGAGCAGTACTTC.